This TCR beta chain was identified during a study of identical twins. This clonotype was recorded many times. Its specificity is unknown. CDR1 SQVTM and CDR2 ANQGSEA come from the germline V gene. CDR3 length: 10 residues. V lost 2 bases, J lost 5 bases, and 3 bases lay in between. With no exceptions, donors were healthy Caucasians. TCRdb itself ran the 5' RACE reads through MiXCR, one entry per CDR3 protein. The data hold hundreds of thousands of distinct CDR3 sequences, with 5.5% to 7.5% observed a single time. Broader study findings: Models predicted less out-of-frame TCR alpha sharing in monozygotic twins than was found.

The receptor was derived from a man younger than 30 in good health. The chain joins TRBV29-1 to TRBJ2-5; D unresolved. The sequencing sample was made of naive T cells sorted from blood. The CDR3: CSVEMETQYF. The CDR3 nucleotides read TGCAGCGTTGAAATGGAGACCCAGTACTTC.